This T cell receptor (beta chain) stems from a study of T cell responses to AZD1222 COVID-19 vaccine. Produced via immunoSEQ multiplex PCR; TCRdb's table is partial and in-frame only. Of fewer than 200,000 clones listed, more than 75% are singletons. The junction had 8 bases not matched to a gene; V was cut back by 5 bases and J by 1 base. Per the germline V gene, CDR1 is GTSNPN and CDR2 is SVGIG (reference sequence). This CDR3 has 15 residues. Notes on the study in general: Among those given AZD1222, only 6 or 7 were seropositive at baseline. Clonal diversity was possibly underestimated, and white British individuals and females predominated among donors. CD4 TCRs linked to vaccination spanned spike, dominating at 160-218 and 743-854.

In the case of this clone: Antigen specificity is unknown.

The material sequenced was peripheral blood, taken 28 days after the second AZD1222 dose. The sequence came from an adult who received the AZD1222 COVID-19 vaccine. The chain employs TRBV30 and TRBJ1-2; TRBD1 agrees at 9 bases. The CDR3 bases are TGTGCCTGGGGGATCGGGACAGGGTATAACTATGGCTACACCTTC. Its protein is CAWGIGTGYNYGYTF.